The 24 T cell receptor beta chains listed next were all sequenced from one sample in a study of blood T cell repertoires in COVID-19 (TCRdb year 2020). The receptor library was made with the immunoSEQ multiplex PCR assay. TCRdb holds this immuneACCESS table with in-frame rearrangements only. Some clones are missing; in checked studies, unresolved V genes explain under half, and the rest has no known cause. The sample records roughly 200,000 clones, 84% of which are singletons. The ten largest clones take up about 20% of the sample. Sequencing was carried out using peripheral blood. All receptors derive from a human donor in a cohort sampled during active COVID-19.

The V and J genes are TRBV27 and TRBJ2-1; 8 bases align to TRBD2. Trimming removed 2 bases from V and 8 bases from J; junction bases left unmatched: 11. CDR1 is MNHEY and CDR2 is SMNVEV in the germline V gene (reference sequence). CDR3 length equals 16 residues. CDR3 sequence: CASSLEGLEGWDEQFF. In nucleotides, the CDR3 is TGTGCCAGCAGTTTAGAGGGACTAGAGGGGTGGGATGAGCAGTTCTTC.

This chain links TRBV2 with TRBJ1-6; TRBD1 agrees at 10 bases. From germline, CDR1 is SNHLY and CDR2 FYNNEI. V lost 4 bases, J lost 10 bases, and 7 bases stayed unmatched. CDR3 length: 15 residues. This chain's CDR3 is CASSGDRGLESPLHF. The CDR3 DNA reads as TGTGCCAGCAGTGGGGACAGGGGACTAGAGTCACCCCTCCACTTT. The entire variable domain, with the rest obtained from reference TRBV2 and TRBJ1-6, is as follows: EPEVTQTPSHQVTQMGQEVILRCVPISNHLYFYWYRQILGQKVEFLVSFYNNEISEKSEIFDDQFSVERPDGSNFTLKIRSTKLEDSAMYFCASSGDRGLESPLHFGNGTRLTVT.

J is TRBJ2-7 and V is TRBV6-2 or TRBV6-3; D remains ambiguous. This CDR3 region has 14 residues. Between the trimmed V and J ends, which lost 3 bases and 2 bases, there was a span of 11 bases. CDR1 MNHEY and CDR2 SVGEGT come from the germline V gene. The CDR3 spells CASSYPDWTYEQYF. In nucleotides, the CDR3 is TGTGCCAGCAGTTATCCCGACTGGACCTACGAGCAGTACTTC.

The chain couples TRBV5-1 to TRBJ2-7; 10 nucleotides align to TRBD1. With V trimmed by 3 bases and J by 3 bases, 6 bases remained unmatched. The CDR3 totals 15 residues. Germline values: CDR1 SGHRS, CDR2 YFSETQ. Here the CDR3 DNA reads TGCGCCAGCAGCTCAGAGACAGGGGGCCGCTACGAGCAGTACTTC. Translation gives CASSSETGGRYEQYF. Variable domain in full (rest from reference TRBV5-1 and TRBJ2-7): KAGVTQTPRYLIKTRGQQVTLSCSPISGHRSVSWYQQTPGQGLQFLFEYFSETQRNKGNFPGRFSGRQFSNSRSEMNVSTLELGDSALYLCASSSETGGRYEQYFGPGTRLTVT.

This clone was counted between two and nine times. This chain uses TRBV7-2 with TRBJ2-7; 11 positions match TRBD1. Germline V gives CDR1 SGHTA, CDR2 FQGNSA. J lost 2 bases, V lost 7 bases, and 4 bases had no gene match. This CDR3 is 14 amino acids long. The CDR3 here is CASTLDRGPYEQYF. DNA of the CDR3: TGTGCCAGCACCTTGGACAGGGGGCCCTACGAGCAGTACTTC.

V is TRBV3-1 (or the pseudogene TRBV3-2) and J is TRBJ1-6, with 7 bases fitting TRBD1. The CDR3 has 17 amino acids. Germline V gene lookup returns CDR1 LGHDT and CDR2 YNNKEL (reference sequence). Losses at the gene ends were 0 bases for V and 7 bases for J; bases not matched to a gene: 9. CDR3 in amino acids: CASSQEIRPGGNSPLHF. As DNA, the CDR3 is TGTGCCAGCAGCCAAGAGATTCGGCCAGGGGGAAATTCACCCCTCCACTTT.

The J gene is TRBJ2-3, the V gene TRBV3-1 (or the pseudogene TRBV3-2), with 12 bases matching TRBD2. CDR1 and CDR2 (germline): LGHDT, YNNKEL (reference sequence). Trimming removed 6 bases from V and 4 bases from J; junction bases left unmatched: 8. The CDR3 runs to 16 residues. CDR3 in amino acids: CASSSLAGGQADTQYF. DNA of the CDR3: TGTGCCAGCAGTTCCCTAGCGGGAGGGCAGGCAGATACGCAGTATTTT.

This chain connects TRBV7-2 to TRBJ1-5, with a possible D match to TRBD1 (5 bases). The V end was cut by 4 bases, the J end by 4 bases, with 14 bases between. In germline, CDR1 is SGHTA, CDR2 FQGNSA. The CDR3 extends over 15 amino acids. The CDR3 DNA sequence: TGTGCCAGCAGCTACCTCCCCCAGGGAAATCAGCCCCAGCATTTT. It is translated as CASSYLPQGNQPQHF.

The V gene is TRBV28, the J gene TRBJ2-7, with a weak D call TRBD2 (5 bases). This CDR3 comprises 12 residues. Germline CDR1 is MDHEN and CDR2 is SYDVKM. V dropped 5 bases and J dropped 4 bases, with 9 bases sitting between them. The CDR3 loop is CASSSGFYEQYF. In DNA, the CDR3 is TGTGCCAGCAGTAGCGGCTTTTACGAGCAGTACTTC.

The genes are TRBV15 and TRBJ1-2; 7 bases are a match to TRBD1. Looked up from germline, CDR1 is LNHNV and CDR2 is YYDKDF (reference sequence). CDR3 size: 14 residues. V lost 5 bases, J lost 4 bases, and 7 bases stayed unmatched. CDR3 loop: CATSGDSFFYGYTF. Here the CDR3 DNA reads TGTGCCACCAGCGGGGACAGTTTTTTCTATGGCTACACCTTC.

This chain connects TRBV29-1 to TRBJ1-2, with D possibly being TRBD1 (5 bases). CDR1 and CDR2 (germline): SQVTM, ANQGSEA. There are 14 residues in the CDR3. V shed 4 bases and J shed 0 bases, with 12 bases lying between them. CDR3 DNA: TGCAGCGTTGGGCGGGACGGAACTAACTATGGCTACACCTTC. Protein sequence: CSVGRDGTNYGYTF.

The chain is built from TRBV19 and TRBJ2-3, with 10 bases matching TRBD2. Germline lookup yields CDR1 LNHDA and CDR2 SQIVND (reference sequence). J lost 4 bases, V lost 3 bases, and 4 bases had no gene match. The CDR3 has 15 amino acids. CDR3 nucleotides: TGTGCCAGTAGTATTCCTAGCGGGAGTTCAGATACGCAGTATTTT. Translating gives CASSIPSGSSDTQYF.

The chain employs TRBV6-1 and TRBJ2-3; TRBD1 aligns across 7 bases. Germline V CDR1 and CDR2: MNHNS, SASEGT. This CDR3 has 15 residues. V trimming: 2 bases; J trimming: 8 bases; junction bases outside the gene matches: 10. The CDR3: CASSESRGPGRTQYF. The CDR3 bases are TGTGCCAGCAGTGAATCAAGGGGGCCGGGGCGTACGCAGTATTTT.

This clone showed up just a few times. J is TRBJ1-1 and V is TRBV19; D is undetermined. Germline V gives CDR1 LNHDA, CDR2 SQIVND (reference sequence). V was pared by 10 bases and J by 1 base, with 13 bases between. CDR3 length: 13 residues. Written as DNA, the CDR3 is TGTGCCACGTCCACAGACAAGAACACTGAAGCTTTCTTT. It is translated as CATSTDKNTEAFF.

This clone was observed a few times. An end of the junction does not agree with germline; a read error may underlie this. The chain recombines TRBV2 with TRBJ2-5; D is unclear. Looked up from germline, CDR1 is SNHLY and CDR2 is FYNNEI. This CDR3 has 12 amino acids. The CDR3 loop reads CASRVNQEAQYF. CDR3 DNA sequence: TGTGCCAGCAGAGTAAACCAAGAGGCCCAGTACTTC.

This clone was detected only once. The chain has TRBV5-1 and TRBJ1-1; tentatively, D is TRBD1 (5 bases). This CDR3 contains 13 residues. Trimming pared 0 bases from V and 6 bases from J, leaving 9 bases between. Germline V gene lookup returns CDR1 SGHRS and CDR2 YFSETQ. The CDR3 DNA reads as TGCGCCAGCAGCTTGGTAGGGGCACCTGAAGCTTTCTTT. As protein: CASSLVGAPEAFF.

This chain joins TRBV29-1 and TRBJ2-7; 7 nucleotides align to TRBD1. V shed 5 bases and J 0 bases; nucleotides not matched to a gene: 4. This CDR3 contains 13 residues. Germline CDR1 reads SQVTM; CDR2 reads ANQGSEA. CDR3 in amino acids: CSVMDRSSYEQYF. As DNA, the CDR3 is TGCAGCGTTATGGACAGGAGCTCCTACGAGCAGTACTTC.

The rearrangement uses TRBV11-3 and TRBJ2-1; 10 nucleotides align to TRBD1. Germline V gene sequence: CDR1 SGHNT, CDR2 YENEEA. There are 17 residues in the CDR3. V shed 1 base and J 7 bases; nucleotides not matched to a gene: 10. In DNA, the CDR3 is TGTGCCAGCAGCTTAGGATTTTCGGGACAGGGGATAAATGAGCAGTTCTTC. This codes for CASSLGFSGQGINEQFF.

In regard to this clone: One junction end does not reproduce the germline sequence, and a read error may be involved. The chain is built from TRBV24-1 and TRBJ2-3, with D possibly being TRBD2 (6 bases). Germline V gives CDR1 KGHDR, CDR2 SFDVKD. The CDR3 is made up of 17 amino acids. The DNA for the CDR3 is TGTGCCACCAGTCATTTACGGCAGGGACTTAGCACAGATACGCAGTATTTT. Residues: CATSHLRQGLSTDTQYF.

The chain employs TRBV7-2 and TRBJ1-1; weak D call: TRBD1 (5 bases). The CDR3 runs to 12 residues. CDR1 is SGHTA and CDR2 is FQGNSA in the germline V gene. Trimming removed 6 bases at V and 9 bases at J, with 14 bases between. The CDR3 DNA reads TGTGCCAGCAGTGTGACAGACGGAAAAGCTTTCTTT. Protein sequence: CASSVTDGKAFF.

The CDR3 spells CASRRGTRIEKLFF. The CDR3 DNA follows: TGTGCCAGTCGGAGGGGCACCCGGATCGAAAAACTGTTTTTT. This chain links TRBV19 with TRBJ1-4, with D tentatively TRBD1 (5 bases). CDR1 and CDR2 from the germline V gene are LNHDA and SQIVND (reference sequence). The CDR3 is 14 amino acids. The V gene lost 8 bases and the J gene lost 8 bases, with 18 bases spanning the gap. The complete variable domain, with remaining parts taken from reference TRBV19 and TRBJ1-4, reads DGGITQSPKYLFRKEGQNVTLSCEQNLNHDAMYWYRQDPGQGLRLIYYSQIVNDFQKGDIAEGYSVSREKKESFPLTVTSAQKNPTAFYLCASRRGTRIEKLFFGSGTQLSVL.

CDR3 bases: TGTGCCAGCAGCGGTGAACCCGGACAGGCCATCTCTGGGGCCAACGTCCTGACTTTC. Translated, it gives CASSGEPGQAISGANVLTF. The J gene is TRBJ2-6, the V gene TRBV9; 7 nucleotides line up with TRBD1. The J segment lost 0 bases and the V segment lost 3 bases, leaving 12 bases of the junction unmatched. CDR3 length: 19 residues. The germline V gene has CDR1 SGDLS and CDR2 YYNGEE. Together with reference TRBV9 and TRBJ2-6, the CDR3 gives the full variable domain: DSGVTQTPKHLITATGQRVTLRCSPRSGDLSVYWYQQSLDQGLQFLIQYYNGEERAKGNILERFSAQQFPDLHSELNLSSLELGDSALYFCASSGEPGQAISGANVLTFGAGSRLTVL.

This clone has only one observation. V usage is TRBV18 and J usage is TRBJ1-4; D gene uncertain. Trimming stripped 5 bases from V and 2 bases from J, with 9 bases between. Germline loops: CDR1 KGHSH, CDR2 LQKENI. CDR3 length: 14 residues. CDR3 nucleotide sequence: TGTGCCAGCTCAGAACAGTGGACTAATGAAAAACTGTTTTTT. Translated, it gives CASSEQWTNEKLFF.

This rearrangement joins TRBV19 to TRBJ2-6; a weak D match, TRBD2 (5 bases). The CDR3 length is 15 residues. The germline V and J ends were trimmed by 6 bases and 3 bases, with 12 bases remaining between them. Looked up from germline, CDR1 is LNHDA and CDR2 is SQIVND (reference sequence). In DNA, the CDR3 is TGTGCCAGTAGCGTAAGCGGAAGTGGGGCCAACGTCCTGACTTTC. This codes for CASSVSGSGANVLTF.